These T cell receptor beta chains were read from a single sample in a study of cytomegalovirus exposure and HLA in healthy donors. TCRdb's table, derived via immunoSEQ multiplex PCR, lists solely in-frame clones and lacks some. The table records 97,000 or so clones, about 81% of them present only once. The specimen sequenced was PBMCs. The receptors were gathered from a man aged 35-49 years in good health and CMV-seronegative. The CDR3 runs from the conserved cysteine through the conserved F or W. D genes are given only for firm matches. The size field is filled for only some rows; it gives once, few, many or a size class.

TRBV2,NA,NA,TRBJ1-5,CASSDRQANQPQHF,TGTGCCAGCAGTGACAGGCAGGCCAATCAGCCCCAGCATTTT
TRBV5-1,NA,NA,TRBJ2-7,CASSDTTYEQYF,TGCGCCAGCTCTGACACAACCTACGAGCAGTACTTC
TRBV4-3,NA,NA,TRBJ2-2,CASSQEIANTGELFF,TGCGCCAGCAGCCAAGAAATAGCGAACACCGGGGAGCTGTTTTTT
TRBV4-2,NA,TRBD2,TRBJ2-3,CASSQDLASGVYTQYF,TGTGCCAGCAGCCAAGATCTGGCTAGCGGGGTGTATACGCAGTATTTT
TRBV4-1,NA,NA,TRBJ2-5,CASSRIQGVTLAQYF,TGCGCCAGCAGCCGAATACAGGGTGTTACTTTGGCCCAGTACTTC
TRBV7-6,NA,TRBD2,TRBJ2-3,CASSPKRTSTSTDTQYF,TGTGCCAGCAGCCCAAAACGGACTAGCACTAGCACAGATACGCAGTATTTT
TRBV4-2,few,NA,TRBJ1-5,CASSQKAPGNQPQHF,TGTGCCAGCAGCCAAAAAGCCCCGGGCAATCAGCCCCAGCATTTT
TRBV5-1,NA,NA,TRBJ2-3,CASSLVADTQYF,TGCGCCAGCAGCCTGGTTGCGGATACGCAGTATTTT
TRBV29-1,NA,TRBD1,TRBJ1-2,CSVEDLGTGGGYGYTF,TGCAGCGTTGAGGATTTGGGCACAGGGGGCGGCTATGGCTACACCTTC
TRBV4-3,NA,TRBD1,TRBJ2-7,CASSQQQGVSYEQYF,TGCGCCAGCAGCCAGCAACAGGGGGTTAGCTACGAGCAGTACTTC
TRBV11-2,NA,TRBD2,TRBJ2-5,CASSPIGLARETQYF,TGTGCCAGCAGCCCCATAGGACTAGCGCGGGAGACCCAGTACTTC
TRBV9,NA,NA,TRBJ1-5,CASSVGSDQPQHF,TGTGCCAGCAGCGTAGGAAGCGATCAGCCCCAGCATTTT
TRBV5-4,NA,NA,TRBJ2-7,CASSLDSAPSYEQYF,TGTGCCAGCAGCTTGGACAGTGCCCCTTCCTACGAGCAGTACTTC
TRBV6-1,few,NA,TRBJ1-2,CASSEAGEYYGYTF,TGTGCCAGCAGCGAGGCAGGGGAGTATTATGGCTACACCTTC
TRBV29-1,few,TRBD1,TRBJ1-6,CSVAGGPNSPLHF,TGCAGCGTTGCAGGGGGCCCTAATTCACCCCTCCACTTT